This TCR beta chain emerged from a study of glioma-infiltrating T cells (dated by TCRdb to between 2015 and 2016). About the study as a whole: TCR alpha- and beta-chain repertoires were sequenced from glioma tissue, non-neoplastic brain tissue and matched peripheral blood mononuclear cells. Three low-grade glioma patients, several primary glioblastoma patients and three non-glioma patients contributing non-neoplastic brain tissue were included in the paired cohort. To gauge divergence between tissue and blood T-cell populations, every tissue-infiltrating repertoire was compared against the peripheral blood repertoire from the same patient.

The iRepertoire nested amplicon-rescue multiplex PCR (arm-PCR) platform was used to amplify TCR alpha and beta CDR3 regions from RNA. One-step reverse transcription and amplification used about 85-450 ng of tissue mRNA or PBMC total RNA as input. After bead purification, a secondary multiplex PCR added Illumina adapters, and libraries were gel-purified between 200 and 400 bp. Libraries carried internal 6-nucleotide barcodes used for demultiplexing. Libraries were sequenced on an Illumina MiSeq with 2x220 or 2x250 nucleotide paired-end reads. Under the source paper's analysis protocol: Paired reads were merged with FLASH 1.2.11 and aligned to the GRCh37 human genome with BWA-MEM before extracting TRA and TRB reads. For V and J assignment, an IMGT-derived reference of cassette sequences and CDR3 motifs that included pseudogenes was used. Three-frame translation of reads was performed, and productive CDR3s were defined as those with a C...FGXG motif and no stop codons. Unique combinations of V-J cassette pair and CDR3 amino acid sequence were defined as clonotypes. Filtering of reads was based on Hamming distance, with the threshold set by the sequence error rate of each sample in mapped regions. Using fastp trimming at Q25 and MiXCR clonotype assembly, TCRdb reanalyzed the public sequencing data and kept in-frame beta chains. Rows merge per CDR3 protein into single entries with the most common DNA and genes. TCRdb's processing, not the study's, gives the V and J calls here. The sample contains 95,000 to 150,000 distinct CDR3 sequences, 20% to 25% of them found a single time. Around 15% of the sample is held by the ten biggest clonotypes.

This clonotype was found once. Its antigen is still unknown. No base qualities exist here, and no much larger clone lies one base off it. One read alone lends weak support. General conclusions and limits of the study: Tissue and blood shared very few CDR3 sequences, a result attributed to high CDR3 diversity and limited sampling. Small numbers underpinned the group comparisons: roughly 8 glioblastoma patients, three low-grade glioma patients and three non-neoplastic patients. VJ-independent divergence between tissue and blood was found to be below expectation in non-neoplastic patients but above expectation in all gliomas, particularly low-grade gliomas.

V and J are truncated by 5 bases and 8 bases respectively, leaving an intervening sequence of 19 bases. The CDR3 covers 14 residues, taking in both the cysteine and the phenylalanine. Only CDR3 DNA remains: 42 bases, in frame from the first base. CDR1 and CDR2 (DFQATT, SNEGSKA) derive from the germline V gene (reference sequence). The material sequenced was glioma tissue, nonneoplastic brain tissue, or PBMCs (not recorded which). The chain uses TRBV20-1 and TRBJ2-1; TRBD1 is possibly the D segment (6 matching bases). This clonotype was obtained from a human donor with low-grade glioma or glioblastoma, undergoing nonglioma brain surgery, or in good health (not recorded which). CDR3 protein: CSAGTPRGGDEQFF. The DNA is as follows: TGCAGTGCTGGTACACCCAGGGGTGGCGATGAGCAGTTCTTC.